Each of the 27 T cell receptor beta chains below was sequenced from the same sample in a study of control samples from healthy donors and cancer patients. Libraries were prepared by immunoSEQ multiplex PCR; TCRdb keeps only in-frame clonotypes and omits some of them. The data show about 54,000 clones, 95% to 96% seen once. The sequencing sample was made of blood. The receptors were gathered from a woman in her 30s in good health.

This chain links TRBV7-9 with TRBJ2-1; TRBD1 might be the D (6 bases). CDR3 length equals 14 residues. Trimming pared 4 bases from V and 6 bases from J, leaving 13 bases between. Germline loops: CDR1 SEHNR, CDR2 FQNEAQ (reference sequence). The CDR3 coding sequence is TGTGCCAGCAGCTCCCCCTTAGGGGGCAATGAGCAGTTCTTC. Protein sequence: CASSSPLGGNEQFF.

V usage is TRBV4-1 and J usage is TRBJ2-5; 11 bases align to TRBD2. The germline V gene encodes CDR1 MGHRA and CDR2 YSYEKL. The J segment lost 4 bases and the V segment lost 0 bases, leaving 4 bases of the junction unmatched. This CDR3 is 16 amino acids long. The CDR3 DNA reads TGCGCCAGCAGCCAAGATACTAGCGGGAGTACAGAGACCCAGTACTTC. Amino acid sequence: CASSQDTSGSTETQYF.

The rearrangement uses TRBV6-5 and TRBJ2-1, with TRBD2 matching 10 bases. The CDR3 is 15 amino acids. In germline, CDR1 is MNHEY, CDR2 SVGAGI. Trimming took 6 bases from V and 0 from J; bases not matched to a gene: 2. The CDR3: CASSGTSDSYNEQFF. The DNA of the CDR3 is TGTGCCAGCAGCGGGACTAGCGACTCCTACAATGAGCAGTTCTTC.

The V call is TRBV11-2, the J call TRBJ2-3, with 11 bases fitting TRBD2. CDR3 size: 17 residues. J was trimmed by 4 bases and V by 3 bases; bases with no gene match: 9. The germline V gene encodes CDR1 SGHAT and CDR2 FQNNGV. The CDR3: CASSLALSGREADTQYF. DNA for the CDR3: TGTGCCAGCAGCTTGGCCCTTAGCGGGAGGGAGGCAGATACGCAGTATTTT.

Here the CDR3 reads CASSSAWRQKDYGYTF. Here the CDR3 DNA reads TGTGCCAGCTCATCAGCATGGCGGCAGAAAGACTATGGCTACACCTTC. This sequence joins TRBV18 and TRBJ1-2; D remains unclear. This CDR3 region has 16 residues. The germline V gene has CDR1 KGHSH and CDR2 LQKENI. V was trimmed by 5 bases and J by 3 bases, leaving 19 bases between them.

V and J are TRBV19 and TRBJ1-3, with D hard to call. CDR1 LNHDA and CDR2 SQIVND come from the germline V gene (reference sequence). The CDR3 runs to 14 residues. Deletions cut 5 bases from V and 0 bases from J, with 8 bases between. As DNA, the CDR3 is TGTGCCAGTAGTGTCGGAGCCTCTGGAAACACCATATATTTT. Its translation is CASSVGASGNTIYF. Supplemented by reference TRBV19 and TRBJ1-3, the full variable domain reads DGGITQSPKYLFRKEGQNVTLSCEQNLNHDAMYWYRQDPGQGLRLIYYSQIVNDFQKGDIAEGYSVSREKKESFPLTVTSAQKNPTAFYLCASSVGASGNTIYFGEGSWLTVV.

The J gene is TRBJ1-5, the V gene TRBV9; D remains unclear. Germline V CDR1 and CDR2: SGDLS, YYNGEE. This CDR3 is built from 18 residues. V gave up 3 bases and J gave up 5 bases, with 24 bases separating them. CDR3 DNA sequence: TGTGCCAGCAGCGGAACGGCGCCTGGGGAGGCTTGGGATCAGCCCCAGCATTTT. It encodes CASSGTAPGEAWDQPQHF.

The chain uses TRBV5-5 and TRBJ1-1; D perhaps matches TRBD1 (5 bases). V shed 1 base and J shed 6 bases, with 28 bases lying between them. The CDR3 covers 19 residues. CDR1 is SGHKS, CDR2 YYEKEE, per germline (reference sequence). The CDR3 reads CASSLYPSAGLLDWAEAFF. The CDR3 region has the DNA TGTGCCAGCAGCTTGTACCCGTCGGCAGGGTTGTTGGACTGGGCTGAAGCTTTCTTT. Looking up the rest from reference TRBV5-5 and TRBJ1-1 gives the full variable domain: DAGVTQSPTHLIKTRGQQVTLRCSPISGHKSVSWYQQVLGQGPQFIFQYYEKEERGRGNFPDRFSARQFPNYSSELNVNALLLGDSALYLCASSLYPSAGLLDWAEAFFGQGTRLTVV.

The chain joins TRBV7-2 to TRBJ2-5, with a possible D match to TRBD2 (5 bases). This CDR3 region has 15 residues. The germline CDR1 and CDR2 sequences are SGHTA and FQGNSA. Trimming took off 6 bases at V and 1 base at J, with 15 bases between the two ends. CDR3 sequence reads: CASRKSLGGQETQYF. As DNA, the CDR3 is TGTGCCAGCAGAAAAAGCTTAGGAGGCCAAGAGACCCAGTACTTC.

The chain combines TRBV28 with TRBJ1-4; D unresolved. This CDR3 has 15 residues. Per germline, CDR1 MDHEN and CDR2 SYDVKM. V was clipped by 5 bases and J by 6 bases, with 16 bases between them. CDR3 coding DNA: TGTGCCAGCAGTCGGCCTTGGATGGGGTATGAAAAACTGTTTTTT. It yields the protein CASSRPWMGYEKLFF.

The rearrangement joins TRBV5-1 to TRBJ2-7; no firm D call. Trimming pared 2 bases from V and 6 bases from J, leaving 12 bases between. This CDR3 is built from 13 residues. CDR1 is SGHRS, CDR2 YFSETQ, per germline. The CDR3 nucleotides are TGCGCCAGCAGCTTAGAGGATCGAGCCGAGCAGTACTTC. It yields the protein CASSLEDRAEQYF.

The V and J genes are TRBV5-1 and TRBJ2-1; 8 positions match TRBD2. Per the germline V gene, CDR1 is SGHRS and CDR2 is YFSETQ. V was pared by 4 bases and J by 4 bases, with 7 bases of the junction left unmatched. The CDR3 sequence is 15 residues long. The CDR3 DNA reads TGCGCCAGCAGCGTAGCGGGAACGGTTTACAATGAGCAGTTCTTC. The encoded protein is CASSVAGTVYNEQFF. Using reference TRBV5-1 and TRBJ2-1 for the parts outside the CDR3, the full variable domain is KAGVTQTPRYLIKTRGQQVTLSCSPISGHRSVSWYQQTPGQGLQFLFEYFSETQRNKGNFPGRFSGRQFSNSRSEMNVSTLELGDSALYLCASSVAGTVYNEQFFGPGTRLTVL.

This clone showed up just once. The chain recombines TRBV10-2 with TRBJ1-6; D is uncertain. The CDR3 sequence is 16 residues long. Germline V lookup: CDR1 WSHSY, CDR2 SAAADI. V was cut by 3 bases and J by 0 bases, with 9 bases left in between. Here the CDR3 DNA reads TGCGCCAGCAGTGATGGGAGTCTCTCCTATAATTCACCCCTCCACTTT. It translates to CASSDGSLSYNSPLHF.

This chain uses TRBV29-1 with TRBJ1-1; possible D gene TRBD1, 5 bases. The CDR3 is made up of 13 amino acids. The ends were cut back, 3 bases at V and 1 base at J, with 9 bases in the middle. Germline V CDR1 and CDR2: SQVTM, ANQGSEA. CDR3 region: CSVDWGSNTEAFF. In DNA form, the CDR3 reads TGCAGCGTTGATTGGGGCTCGAACACTGAAGCTTTCTTT.

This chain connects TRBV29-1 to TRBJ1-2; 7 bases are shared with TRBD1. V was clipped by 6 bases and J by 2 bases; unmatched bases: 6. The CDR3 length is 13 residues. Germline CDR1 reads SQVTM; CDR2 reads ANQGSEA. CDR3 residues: CSVVTGENYGYTF. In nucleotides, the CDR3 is TGCAGCGTAGTTACAGGGGAAAACTATGGCTACACCTTC.

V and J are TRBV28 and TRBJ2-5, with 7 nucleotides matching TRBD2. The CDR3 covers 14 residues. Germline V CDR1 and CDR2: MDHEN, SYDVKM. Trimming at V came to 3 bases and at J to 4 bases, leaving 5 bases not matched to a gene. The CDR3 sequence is CASSFGGGRETQYF. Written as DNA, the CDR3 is TGTGCCAGCAGTTTCGGGGGAGGGCGAGAGACCCAGTACTTC.

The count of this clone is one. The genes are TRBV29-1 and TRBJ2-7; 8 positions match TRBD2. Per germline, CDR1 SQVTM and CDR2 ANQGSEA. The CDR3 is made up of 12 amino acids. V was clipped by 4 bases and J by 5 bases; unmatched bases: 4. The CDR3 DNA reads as TGCAGCGTTGCAAAGACTAGCGACGAGCAGTACTTC. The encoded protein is CSVAKTSDEQYF.

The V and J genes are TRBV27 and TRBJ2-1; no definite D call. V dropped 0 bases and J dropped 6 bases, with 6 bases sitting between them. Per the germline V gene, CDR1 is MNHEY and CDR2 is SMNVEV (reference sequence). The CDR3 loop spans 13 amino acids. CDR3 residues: CASSLSSVNEQFF. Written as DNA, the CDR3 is TGTGCCAGCAGTTTATCGTCGGTCAATGAGCAGTTCTTC.

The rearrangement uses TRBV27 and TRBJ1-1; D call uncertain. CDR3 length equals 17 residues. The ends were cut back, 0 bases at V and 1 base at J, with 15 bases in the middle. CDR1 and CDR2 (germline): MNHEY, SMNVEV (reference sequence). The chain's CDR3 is CASSLSFGHSSNTEAFF. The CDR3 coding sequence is TGTGCCAGCAGTTTATCTTTCGGGCACAGCTCGAACACTGAAGCTTTCTTT.

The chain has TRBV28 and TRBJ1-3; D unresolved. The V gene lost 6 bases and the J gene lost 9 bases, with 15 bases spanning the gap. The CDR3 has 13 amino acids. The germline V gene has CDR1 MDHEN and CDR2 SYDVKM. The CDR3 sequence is CASSPPFPGTIYF. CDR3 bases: TGTGCCAGCAGCCCCCCCTTTCCGGGCACCATATATTTT.

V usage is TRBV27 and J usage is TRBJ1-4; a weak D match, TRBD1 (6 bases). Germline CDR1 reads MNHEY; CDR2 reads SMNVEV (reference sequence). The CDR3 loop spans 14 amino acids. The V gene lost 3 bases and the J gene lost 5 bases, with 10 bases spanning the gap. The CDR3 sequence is CASSFGRGNEKLFF. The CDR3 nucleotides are TGTGCCAGCAGTTTTGGAAGGGGGAATGAAAAACTGTTTTTT.

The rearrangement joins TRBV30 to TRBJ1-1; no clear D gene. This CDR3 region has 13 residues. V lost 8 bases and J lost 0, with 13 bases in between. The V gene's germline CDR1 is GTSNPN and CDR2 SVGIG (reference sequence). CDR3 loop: CAGRTFMNTEAFF. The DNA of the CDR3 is TGTGCCGGAAGGACGTTCATGAACACTGAAGCTTTCTTT.

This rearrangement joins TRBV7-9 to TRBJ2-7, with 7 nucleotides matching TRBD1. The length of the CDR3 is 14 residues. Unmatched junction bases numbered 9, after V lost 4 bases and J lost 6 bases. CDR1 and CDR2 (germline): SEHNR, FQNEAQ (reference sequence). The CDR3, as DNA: TGTGCCAGCAGCTCCGACAGGGAGCATCCCGAGCAGTACTTC. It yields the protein CASSSDREHPEQYF.

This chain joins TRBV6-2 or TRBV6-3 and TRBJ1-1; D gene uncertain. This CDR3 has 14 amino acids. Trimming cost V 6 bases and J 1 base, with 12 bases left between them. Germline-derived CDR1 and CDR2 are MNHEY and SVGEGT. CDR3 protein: CASSRAFANTEAFF. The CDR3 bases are TGTGCCAGCAGCCGGGCCTTTGCGAACACTGAAGCTTTCTTT.

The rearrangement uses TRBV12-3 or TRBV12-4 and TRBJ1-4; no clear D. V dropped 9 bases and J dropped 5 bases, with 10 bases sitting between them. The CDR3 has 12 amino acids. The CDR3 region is CASSIGNEKLFF. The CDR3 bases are TGTGCCAGTTCGATTGGGAATGAAAAACTGTTTTTT.

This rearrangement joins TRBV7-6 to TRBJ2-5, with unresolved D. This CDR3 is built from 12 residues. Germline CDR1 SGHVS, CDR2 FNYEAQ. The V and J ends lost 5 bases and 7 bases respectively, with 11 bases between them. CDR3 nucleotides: TGTGCCAGCAGCCGGGCGGATAGGACCCAGTACTTC. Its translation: CASSRADRTQYF.

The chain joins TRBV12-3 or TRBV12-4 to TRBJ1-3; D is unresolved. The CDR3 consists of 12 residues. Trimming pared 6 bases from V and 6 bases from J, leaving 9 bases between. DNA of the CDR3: TGTGCCAGCAGCGACCTAGAAAACACCATATATTTT. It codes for CASSDLENTIYF.